Reported below is one T cell receptor (beta chain). The CDR3 has 18 residues. Germline V gene lookup returns CDR1 SGHRS and CDR2 YFSETQ. After removal of 5 bases from V and 2 bases from J, the junction contained 17 bases not matched to a gene. This specimen belongs to a study of cytomegalovirus exposure and HLA in healthy donors. PCR primers comprised 60 Vbeta and 13 Jbeta primers. Sequencing was performed with immunoSEQ multiplex PCR; in TCRdb, only in-frame clones are kept and a portion is missing. In the table there are 150,000 to 200,000 clones, just under 80% of which are singletons. The material sequenced was PBMCs. The chain uses TRBV5-1 and TRBJ2-3, with 7 bases matching TRBD1. This sequence was found in a man younger than 35 in good health and CMV-seropositive. The CDR3 DNA reads TGCGCCAGCAGTCATGGACAGGCTATAGGTTGGAACACAGATACGCAGTATTTT. This encodes CASSHGQAIGWNTDTQYF.